The subject of this entry is one T cell receptor (beta chain). The antigen is unknown. This sample is drawn from a study of cytomegalovirus exposure and HLA in healthy donors. Findings and caveats of the study: Altogether, 160 or so TCR beta chains were recorded as cytomegalovirus-associated. Later, an analysis found that common viral pathogens appeared to be linked with several of the most significant clusters. It is likely that the observed cluster of highly shared sequence variants was a sequencing artifact. The authors later found most CMV-associated TCR beta chains appeared HLA-restricted.

The CDR3 contains 15 residues. Germline V gene data show CDR1 as LNHDA and CDR2 as SQIVND (reference sequence). V shed 3 bases, J shed 3 bases, and the junction held 3 bases outside the gene matches. Vbeta (60) and Jbeta (13) primers were used in the PCR. Measured with immunoSEQ multiplex PCR; TCRdb has only the in-frame clones, and not every one. The table lists 150,000 to 200,000 clones, around 84% of them singletons. The chain employs TRBV19 and TRBJ2-1, with 9 bases aligning to TRBD2. The origin of this receptor is a woman between 18 and 30 years old in good health and CMV-seronegative. Sequences were obtained from PBMCs. CDR3 nucleotides: TGTGCCAGTAGTATGACTAGCGGCAACTACAATGAGCAGTTCTTC. Translated, it gives CASSMTSGNYNEQFF.